This T cell receptor (beta chain) was recovered during a study of blood T cell repertoires in COVID-19. Study overall: In each case, the material was cDNA or gDNA derived from T cells, B-cell-depleted T cells, or PBMCs.

Germline V gene lookup returns CDR1 SGHNT and CDR2 YYREEE (reference sequence). This CDR3 is built from 14 residues. The junction had 5 bases not matched to a gene; V was cut back by 5 bases and J by 5 bases. Source study methods: Nucleated cell counts were estimated from reference gene primer amplification. The repertoire was sequenced with immunoSEQ multiplex PCR; TCRdb's copy has only in-frame clones and lacks some. V and J calls and clone size are those listed in that table; D and trimming were worked out from the DNA. The sample holds approximately 66,000 clones; 70% to 90% are singletons and the top ten take 6.9%.

This chain links TRBV5-4 with TRBJ2-3; 10 positions agree with TRBD2. The sequenced material came from peripheral blood. The TCR comes from a man aged 50 to 60 with active COVID-19. The CDR3 nucleotides read TGTGCCAGCAGGGCAGCGGGGGGGGGAGATACGCAGTATTTT. This translates into CASRAAGGGDTQYF.